This T cell receptor (beta chain) comes out of a study of CD8 T cells in cerebrospinal fluid in Alzheimer's disease. The CDR3 is 15 amino acids. Looked up from germline, CDR1 is SEHNR and CDR2 is FQNEAQ (reference sequence). This clonotype counts as medium-sized (0.01 to 0.1%) by frequency. Its target is not known. Broader study findings: Compared with controls, mild cognitive impairment or Alzheimer's disease patients showed higher maximum CSF clone percentages.

TCRdb re-called the 10x single-cell sequencing reads; one entry per CDR3 protein, DNA not given. The sample has over a thousand distinct CDR3 sequences, and its top ten clones hold roughly 8.6%. Sequenced material: cerebrospinal fluid. The chain employs TRBV7-9 and TRBJ1-5. The receptor was derived from a human donor in good health. CDR3: CASSPGGDGNQPQHF.